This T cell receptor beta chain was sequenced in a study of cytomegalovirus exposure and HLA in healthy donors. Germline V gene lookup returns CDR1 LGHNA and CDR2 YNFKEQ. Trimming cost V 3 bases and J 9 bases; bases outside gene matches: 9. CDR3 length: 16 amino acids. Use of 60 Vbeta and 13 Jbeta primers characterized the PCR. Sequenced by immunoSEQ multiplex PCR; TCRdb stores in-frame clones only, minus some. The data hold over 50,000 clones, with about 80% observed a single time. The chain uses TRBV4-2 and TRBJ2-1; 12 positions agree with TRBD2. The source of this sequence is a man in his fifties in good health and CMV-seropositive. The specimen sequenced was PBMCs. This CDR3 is CASSHKLAGGPLEQFF. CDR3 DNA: TGTGCCAGCAGCCATAAGCTAGCGGGGGGGCCTCTTGAGCAGTTCTTC.